This record concerns one T cell receptor (beta chain) sequence. What it recognizes is unknown. A universal primer site was incorporated via template switching, and the cDNA contained unique molecular identifiers. MiXCR, applied by TCRdb to the 5' RACE reads, yields one record per CDR3 protein. The table includes 640,000 or so distinct CDR3 sequences, around 6% detected once. This specimen comes from a study of identical twins. General study results and limits: Modelling approaches yielded underestimates of out-of-frame TCR alpha sharing between monozygotic twins. The study based its conclusions on cross-sectional statistical analysis and did not follow the same donors. Out-of-frame beta chain sequences displayed weaker excess sharing between twins.

V shed 0 bases and J shed 2 bases, with 14 bases lying between them. Per germline, CDR1 SGHRS and CDR2 YFSETQ. There are 16 residues in the CDR3. Sequences were obtained from naive T cells sorted from blood. This chain joins TRBV5-1 and TRBJ2-5, with D perhaps TRBD2 (6 bases). This receptor was obtained from a man between 18 and 29 years old in good health. The CDR3 coding sequence is TGCGCCAGCAGCTTGGATTTTATGGGGACTCAAGAGACCCAGTACTTC. It encodes CASSLDFMGTQETQYF.